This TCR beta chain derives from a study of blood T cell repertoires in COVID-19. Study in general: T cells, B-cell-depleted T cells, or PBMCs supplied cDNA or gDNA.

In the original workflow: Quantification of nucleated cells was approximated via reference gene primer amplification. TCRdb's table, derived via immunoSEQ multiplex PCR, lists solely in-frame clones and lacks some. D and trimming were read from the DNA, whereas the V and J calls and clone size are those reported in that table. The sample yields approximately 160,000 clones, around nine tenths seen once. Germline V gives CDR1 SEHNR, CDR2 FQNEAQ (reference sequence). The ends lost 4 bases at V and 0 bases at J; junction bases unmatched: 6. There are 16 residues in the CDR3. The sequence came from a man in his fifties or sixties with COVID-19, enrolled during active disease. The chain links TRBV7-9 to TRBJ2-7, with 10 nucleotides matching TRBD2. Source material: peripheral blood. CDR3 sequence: CASSYTGTSVSYEQYF. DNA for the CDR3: TGTGCCAGCAGCTACACCGGGACTAGCGTCTCCTACGAGCAGTACTTC.